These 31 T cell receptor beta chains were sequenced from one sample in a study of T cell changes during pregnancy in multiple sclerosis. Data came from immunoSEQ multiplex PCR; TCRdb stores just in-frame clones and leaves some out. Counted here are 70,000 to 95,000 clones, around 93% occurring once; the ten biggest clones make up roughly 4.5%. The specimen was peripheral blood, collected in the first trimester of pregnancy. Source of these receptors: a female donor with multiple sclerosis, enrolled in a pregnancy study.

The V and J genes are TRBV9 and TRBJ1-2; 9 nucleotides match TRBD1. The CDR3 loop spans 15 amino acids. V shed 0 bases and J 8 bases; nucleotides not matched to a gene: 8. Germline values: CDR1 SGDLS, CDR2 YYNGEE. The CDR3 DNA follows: TGTGCCAGCAGCGTAGAACCACAGGGGGCAGGAGGCTACACCTTC. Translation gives CASSVEPQGAGGYTF.

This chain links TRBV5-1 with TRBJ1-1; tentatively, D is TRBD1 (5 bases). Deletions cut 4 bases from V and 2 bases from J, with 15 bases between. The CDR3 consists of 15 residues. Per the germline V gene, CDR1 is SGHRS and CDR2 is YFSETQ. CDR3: CASSPRGGFNTEAFF. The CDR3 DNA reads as TGCGCCAGCAGCCCGCGCGGGGGGTTCAACACTGAAGCTTTCTTT. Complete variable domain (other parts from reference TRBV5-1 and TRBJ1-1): KAGVTQTPRYLIKTRGQQVTLSCSPISGHRSVSWYQQTPGQGLQFLFEYFSETQRNKGNFPGRFSGRQFSNSRSEMNVSTLELGDSALYLCASSPRGGFNTEAFFGQGTRLTVV.

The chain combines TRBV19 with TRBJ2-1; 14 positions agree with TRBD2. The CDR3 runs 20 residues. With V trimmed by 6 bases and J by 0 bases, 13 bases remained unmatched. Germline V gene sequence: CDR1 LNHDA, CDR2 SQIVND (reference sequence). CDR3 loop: CASSEFGTSGGLISYNEQFF. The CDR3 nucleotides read TGTGCCAGTAGCGAATTCGGGACTAGCGGGGGCCTCATCTCCTACAATGAGCAGTTCTTC.

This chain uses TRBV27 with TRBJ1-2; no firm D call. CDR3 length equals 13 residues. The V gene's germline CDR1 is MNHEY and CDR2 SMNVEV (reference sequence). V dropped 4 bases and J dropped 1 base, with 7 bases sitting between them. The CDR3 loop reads CASSSTDNYGYTF. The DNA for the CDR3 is TGTGCCAGCAGTTCCACAGATAACTATGGCTACACCTTC.

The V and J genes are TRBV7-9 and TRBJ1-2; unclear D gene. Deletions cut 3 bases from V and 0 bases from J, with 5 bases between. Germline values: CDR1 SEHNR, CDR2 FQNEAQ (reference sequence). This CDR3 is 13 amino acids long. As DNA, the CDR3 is TGTGCCAGCAGCTTGGGCCCTAACTATGGCTACACCTTC. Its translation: CASSLGPNYGYTF.

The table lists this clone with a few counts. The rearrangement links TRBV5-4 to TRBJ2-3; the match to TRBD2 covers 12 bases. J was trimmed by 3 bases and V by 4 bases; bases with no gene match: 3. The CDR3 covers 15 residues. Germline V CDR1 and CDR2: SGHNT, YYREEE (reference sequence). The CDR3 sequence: CASSQLAGGTDTQYF. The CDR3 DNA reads TGTGCCAGCAGCCAACTAGCGGGGGGAACAGATACGCAGTATTTT.

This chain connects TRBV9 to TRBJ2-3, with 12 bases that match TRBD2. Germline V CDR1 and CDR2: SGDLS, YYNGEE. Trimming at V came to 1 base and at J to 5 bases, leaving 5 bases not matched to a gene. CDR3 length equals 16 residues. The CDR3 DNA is TGTGCCAGCAGCGTATTGCCTAGCGGGGGGGGAGATACGCAGTATTTT. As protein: CASSVLPSGGGDTQYF.

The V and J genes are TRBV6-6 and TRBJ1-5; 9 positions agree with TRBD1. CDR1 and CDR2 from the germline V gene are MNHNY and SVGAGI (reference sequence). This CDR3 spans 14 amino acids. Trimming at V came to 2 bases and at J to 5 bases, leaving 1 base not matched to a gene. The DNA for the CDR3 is TGTGCCAGCAGTTACAGGGACAGGGATCAGCCCCAGCATTTT. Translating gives CASSYRDRDQPQHF.

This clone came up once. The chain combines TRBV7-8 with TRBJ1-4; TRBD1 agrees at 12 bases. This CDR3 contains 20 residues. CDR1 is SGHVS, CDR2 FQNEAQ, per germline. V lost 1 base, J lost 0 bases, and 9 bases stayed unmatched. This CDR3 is CASSLEAGQGANPTNEKLFF. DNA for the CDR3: TGTGCCAGCAGCTTAGAAGCGGGACAGGGGGCGAATCCAACTAATGAAAAACTGTTTTTT.

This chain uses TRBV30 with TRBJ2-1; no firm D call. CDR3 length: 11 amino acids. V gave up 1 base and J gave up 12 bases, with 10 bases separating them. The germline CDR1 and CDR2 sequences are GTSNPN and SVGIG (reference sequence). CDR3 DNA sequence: TGTGCCTGGAGTGATCGGGTGGGGCAGTTCTTC. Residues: CAWSDRVGQFF. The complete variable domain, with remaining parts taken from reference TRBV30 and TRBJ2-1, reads SQTIHQWPATLVQPVGSPLSLECTVEGTSNPNLYWYRQAAGRGLQLLFYSVGIGQISSEVPQNLSASRPQDRQFILSSKKLLLSDSGFYLCAWSDRVGQFFGPGTRLTVL.

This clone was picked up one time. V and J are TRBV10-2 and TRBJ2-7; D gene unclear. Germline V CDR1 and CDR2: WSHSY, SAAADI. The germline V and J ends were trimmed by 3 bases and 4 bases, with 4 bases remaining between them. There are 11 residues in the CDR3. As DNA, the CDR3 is TGCGCCAGCAGTGACCCGTACGAGCAGTACTTC. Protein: CASSDPYEQYF.

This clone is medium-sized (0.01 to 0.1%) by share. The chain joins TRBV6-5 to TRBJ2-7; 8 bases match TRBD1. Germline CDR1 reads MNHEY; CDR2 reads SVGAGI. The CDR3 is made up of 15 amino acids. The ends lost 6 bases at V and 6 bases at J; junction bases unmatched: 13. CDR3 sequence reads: CASRGRDPQGGEQYF. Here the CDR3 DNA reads TGTGCCAGCAGAGGTCGTGATCCACAGGGGGGCGAGCAGTACTTC.

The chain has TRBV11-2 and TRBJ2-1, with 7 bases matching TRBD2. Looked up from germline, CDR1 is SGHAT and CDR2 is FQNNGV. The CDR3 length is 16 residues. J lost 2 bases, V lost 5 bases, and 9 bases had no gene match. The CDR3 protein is CASSQNGGDAYNEQFF. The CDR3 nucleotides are TGTGCCAGCAGCCAAAATGGGGGGGACGCCTACAATGAGCAGTTCTTC.

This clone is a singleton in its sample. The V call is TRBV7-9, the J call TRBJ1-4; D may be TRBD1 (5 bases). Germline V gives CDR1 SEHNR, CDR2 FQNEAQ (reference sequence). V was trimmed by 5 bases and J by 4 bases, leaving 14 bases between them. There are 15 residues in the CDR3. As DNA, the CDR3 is TGTGCCAGCAGCAACCCCGCGGGGGGTAATGAAAAACTGTTTTTT. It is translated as CASSNPAGGNEKLFF.

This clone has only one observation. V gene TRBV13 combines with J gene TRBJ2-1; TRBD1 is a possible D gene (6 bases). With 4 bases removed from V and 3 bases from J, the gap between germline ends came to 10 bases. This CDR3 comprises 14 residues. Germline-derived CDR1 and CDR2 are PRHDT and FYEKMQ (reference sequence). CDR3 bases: TGTGCCAGCAGCTCTCCGGACAGCTACAATGAGCAGTTCTTC. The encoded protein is CASSSPDSYNEQFF.

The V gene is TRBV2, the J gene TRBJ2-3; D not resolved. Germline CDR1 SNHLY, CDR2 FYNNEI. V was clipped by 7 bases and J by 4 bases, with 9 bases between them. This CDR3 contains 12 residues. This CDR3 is CASKRIPDTQYF. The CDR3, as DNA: TGTGCCAGCAAGCGCATACCAGATACGCAGTATTTT.

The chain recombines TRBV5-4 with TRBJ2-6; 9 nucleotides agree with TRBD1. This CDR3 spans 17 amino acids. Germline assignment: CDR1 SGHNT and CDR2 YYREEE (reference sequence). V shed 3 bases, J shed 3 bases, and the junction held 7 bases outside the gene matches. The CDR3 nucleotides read TGTGCCAGCAGCTGGGGGACAGGGTTAGGTGGGGCCAACGTCCTGACTTTC. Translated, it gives CASSWGTGLGGANVLTF.

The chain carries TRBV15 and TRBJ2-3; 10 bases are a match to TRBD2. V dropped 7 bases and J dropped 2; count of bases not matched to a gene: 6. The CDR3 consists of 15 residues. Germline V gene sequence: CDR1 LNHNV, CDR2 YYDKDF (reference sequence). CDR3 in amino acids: CATKSGGAITDTQYF. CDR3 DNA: TGTGCCACCAAGAGCGGGGGGGCCATCACAGATACGCAGTATTTT.

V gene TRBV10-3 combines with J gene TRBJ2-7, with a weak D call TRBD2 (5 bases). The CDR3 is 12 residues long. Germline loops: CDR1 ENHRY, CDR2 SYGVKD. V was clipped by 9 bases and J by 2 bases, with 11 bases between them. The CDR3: CAMGEVAYEQYF. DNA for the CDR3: TGTGCCATGGGAGAGGTGGCCTACGAGCAGTACTTC.

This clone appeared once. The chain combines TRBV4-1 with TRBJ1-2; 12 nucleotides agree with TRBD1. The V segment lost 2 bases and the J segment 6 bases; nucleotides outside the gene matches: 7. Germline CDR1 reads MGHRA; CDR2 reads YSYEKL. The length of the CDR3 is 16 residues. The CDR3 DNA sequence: TGCGCCAGCAGCCAACCGGGACAGGGGGCCCGGAATGGCTACACCTTC. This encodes CASSQPGQGARNGYTF.

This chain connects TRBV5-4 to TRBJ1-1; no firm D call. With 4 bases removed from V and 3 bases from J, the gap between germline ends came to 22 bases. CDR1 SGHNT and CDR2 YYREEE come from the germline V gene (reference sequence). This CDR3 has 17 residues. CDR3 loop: CASSPPSFEGWDTEAFF. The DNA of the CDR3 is TGTGCCAGCAGCCCTCCATCTTTCGAGGGTTGGGACACTGAAGCTTTCTTT.

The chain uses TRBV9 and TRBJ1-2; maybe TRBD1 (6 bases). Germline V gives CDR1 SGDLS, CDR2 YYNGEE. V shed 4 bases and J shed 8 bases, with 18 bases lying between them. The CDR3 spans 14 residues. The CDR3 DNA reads TGTGCCAGCAGCAACGGGGAGGGGGGGAAGGGCTACACCTTC. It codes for CASSNGEGGKGYTF.

The CDR3 region has the DNA TGTGCCAGCAGTGAACGTGAGAGACTCGGCACTGAAGCTTTCTTT. Its translation: CASSERERLGTEAFF. V and J are TRBV6-1 and TRBJ1-1, with D hard to call. V was clipped by 2 bases and J by 4 bases, with 14 bases between them. CDR1 MNHNS and CDR2 SASEGT come from the germline V gene. The CDR3 totals 15 residues.

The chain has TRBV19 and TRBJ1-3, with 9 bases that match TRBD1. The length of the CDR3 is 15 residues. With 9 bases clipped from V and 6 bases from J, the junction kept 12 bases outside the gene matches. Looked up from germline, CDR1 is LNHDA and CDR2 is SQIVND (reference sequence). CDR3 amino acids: CASKDPGQGTNTIYF. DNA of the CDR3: TGTGCCAGCAAAGATCCGGGACAGGGAACAAACACCATATATTTT.

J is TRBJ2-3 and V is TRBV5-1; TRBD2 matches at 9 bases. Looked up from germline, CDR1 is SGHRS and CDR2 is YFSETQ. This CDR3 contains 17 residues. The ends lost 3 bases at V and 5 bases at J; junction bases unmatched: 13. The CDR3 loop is CASSYLGGGAGKDTQYF. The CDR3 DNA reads TGCGCCAGCAGCTACCTCGGCGGGGGGGCGGGCAAAGATACGCAGTATTTT.

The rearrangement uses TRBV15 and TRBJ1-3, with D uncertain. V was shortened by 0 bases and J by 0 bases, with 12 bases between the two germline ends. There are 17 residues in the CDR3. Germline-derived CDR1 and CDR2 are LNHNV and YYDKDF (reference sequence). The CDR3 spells CATSRDRVGVSGNTIYF. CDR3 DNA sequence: TGTGCCACCAGCAGAGATAGGGTCGGGGTCTCTGGAAACACCATATATTTT.

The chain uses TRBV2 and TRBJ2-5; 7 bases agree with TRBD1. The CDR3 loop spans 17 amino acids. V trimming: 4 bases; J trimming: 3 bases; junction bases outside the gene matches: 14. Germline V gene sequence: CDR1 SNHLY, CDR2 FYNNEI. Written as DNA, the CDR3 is TGTGCCAGCAGTGGACCGGACCGGGACAGAGTCGAAGAGACCCAGTACTTC. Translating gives CASSGPDRDRVEETQYF.

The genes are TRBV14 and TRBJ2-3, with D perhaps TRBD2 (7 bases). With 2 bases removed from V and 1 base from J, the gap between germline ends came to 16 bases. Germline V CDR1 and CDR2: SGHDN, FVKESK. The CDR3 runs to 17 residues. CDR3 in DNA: TGTGCCAGCAGCCAAACATCATGGGGGGGGCGCACAGATACGCAGTATTTT. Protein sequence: CASSQTSWGGRTDTQYF.

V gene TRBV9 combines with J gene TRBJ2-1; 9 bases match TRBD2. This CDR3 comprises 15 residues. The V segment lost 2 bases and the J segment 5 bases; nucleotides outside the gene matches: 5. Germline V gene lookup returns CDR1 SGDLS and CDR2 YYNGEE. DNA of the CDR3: TGTGCCAGCAGCGTTAGCGGGGGCCCAAACAATGAGCAGTTCTTC. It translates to CASSVSGGPNNEQFF.

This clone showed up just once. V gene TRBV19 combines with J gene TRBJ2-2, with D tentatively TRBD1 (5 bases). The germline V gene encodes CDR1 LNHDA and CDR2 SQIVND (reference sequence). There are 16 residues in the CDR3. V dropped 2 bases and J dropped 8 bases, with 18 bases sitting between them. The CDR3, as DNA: TGTGCCAGTAGTATATCGGACACCGGATATTCGGGGGAGCTGTTTTTT. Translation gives CASSISDTGYSGELFF.

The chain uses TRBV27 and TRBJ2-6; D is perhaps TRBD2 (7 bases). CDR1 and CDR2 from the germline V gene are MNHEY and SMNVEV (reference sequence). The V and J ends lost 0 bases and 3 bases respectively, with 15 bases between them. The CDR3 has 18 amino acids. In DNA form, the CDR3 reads TGTGCCAGCAGTTTATCGATAACGGGGGGCTTTGGGGCCAACGTCCTGACTTTC. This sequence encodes CASSLSITGGFGANVLTF.